What follows is one TCR beta chain and its context. Its antigen is still unknown. Per-base qualities were not stored, and no clone one base away is much larger. The data were obtained in a study of beta chain features in type 1 diabetes (dated by TCRdb to the late 2010s). Regarding the complete study: Patients and healthy donors did not differ in mean age, gender distribution, total cell number or subset yield. A total of 90 million to 120 million sorted cells were examined across all samples, and a strong correlation was observed between cell number per subset and RNA yield. The study compared TCRB repertoires of sorted circulating CD4+ T cell subsets between recently diagnosed type 1 diabetes patients and matched healthy donors. Whereas all 30 or so donors provided naive and central memory subsets, regulatory and stem cell-like memory subsets were isolated from just 8 patients and about 8 healthy donors.

Each donor gave one peripheral blood draw, averaging around 0.11 L, which was collected into heparinised tubes. A BD FACSAria II was used to sort naive, central memory, regulatory and stem cell-like memory CD4+ T cells with a panel that included CD45RO, CCR7, CD25, CD127, CD95 and CD27. Purity was above 98% for every sorted population. PBMCs were isolated immediately by Lymphoprep density gradient centrifugation and stained directly without culture. Samples were stained and sorted in pairs, with one healthy donor and one patient per experiment, so that batch effects were minimized. What the research found in general, with its limitations: Shorter templates might be favored by PCR, yet because patient and control samples were amplified and corrected together, any such skew would affect both groups equally. Fewer insertions and more nucleotide deletions at VDJ recombination sites were observed in patients with type 1 diabetes, implying thymic rearrangement abnormalities. Naive, central memory and regulatory TCRB repertoires appeared to be more alike among patients than among healthy donors. Type 1 diabetes patients showed a moderate but significant shortening of TCRB CDR3 length in all four CD4+ subsets. Sequencing cDNA rather than genomic DNA could over-represent highly expressing activated cells, although activation and CD3 levels did not differ between groups. Because the HLA sub-analyses included only small numbers of individuals, any influence of HLA type on TCRB rearrangement was left unresolved.

The entire isolated RNA was reverse transcribed using the High Capacity cDNA Reverse Transcription Kit, and thus expressed TCRB transcripts were sequenced. Deep immunoSEQ sequencing was performed on naive, central memory and regulatory T cell samples, with an average of roughly 3.6 million total reads per sample. After sorted cells were lysed in RLT buffer, RNA was extracted with DNase-treated RNeasy Micro or Mini kits, with the choice depending on cell number. Each cell subset was processed separately to prevent cross-contamination, with patient and healthy donor samples processed together. The immunoSEQ multiplex PCR was used to amplify TCRB sequences from cDNA, yielding 87-bp fragments that span the CDR3 region. Amplicons were sequenced on the Illumina HiSeq platform. The paper's data handling went like this. Synthetic template baselines were used to correct PCR bias computationally, reads within Hamming distance 2 were collapsed together, and singletons that could not be merged were discarded. By aligning reads against IMGT, V, D and J genes, CDR3 length, and insertions or deletions at six rearrangement sites were assigned. Within each subset, clonotype counts were normalized to sorted cell number, and only after that were true diversity and Gini coefficients computed with the tcR R package. Repertoire sharing was quantified using the overlap coefficient calculated on TCRB nucleotide sequences. As a proxy for the pre-selection repertoire, out-of-frame TCRB sequences from naive cells were analyzed. In TCRdb, the immuneACCESS table is reduced to in-frame sequences with V and J assigned. These tables do not hold every clone; where another copy was compared, an unresolved V gene accounts for under half, and the others remain unexplained. V, J and clone size were drawn from that table, and D and trimming were deduced from the DNA. The sample table contains 900,000 or so clones; only one count was recorded for around a sixth of them. The ten largest account for 0.02% to 0.03% of the sample.

Sequences SNHLY (CDR1) and FYNNEI (CDR2) are obtained from the germline V gene. Including the terminal cysteine and phenylalanine, the CDR3 comprises 14 residues. The DNA shown is the 42-base CDR3, in frame from base 1. After removal of 5 bases from V and 7 bases from J, the junction retains 7 bases not matched to a gene. Here the chain combines TRBV2 and TRBJ1-4; 7 of the junction bases match TRBD1. The sample consisted of naive CD4+ T cells from blood. The meaning of the sample's cell subset or site label: true naive CD4+ T cells. The sequence derives from a woman younger than 30 in good health. The CDR3 region: CASSRQGIGEKLFF. In nucleotides, the sequence is TGTGCCAGCAGTAGACAGGGCATCGGTGAAAAACTGTTTTTT.